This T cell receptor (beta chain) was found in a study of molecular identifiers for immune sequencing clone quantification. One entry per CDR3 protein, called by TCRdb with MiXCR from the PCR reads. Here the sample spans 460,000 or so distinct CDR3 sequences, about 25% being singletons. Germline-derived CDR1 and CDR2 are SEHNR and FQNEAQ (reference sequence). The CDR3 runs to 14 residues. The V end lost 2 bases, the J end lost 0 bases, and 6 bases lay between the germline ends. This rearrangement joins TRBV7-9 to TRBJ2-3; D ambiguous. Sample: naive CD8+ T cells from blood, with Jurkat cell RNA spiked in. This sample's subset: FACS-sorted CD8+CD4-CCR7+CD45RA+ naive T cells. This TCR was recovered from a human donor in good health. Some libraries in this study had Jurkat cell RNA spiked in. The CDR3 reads CASSLPDSTDTQYF. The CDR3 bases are TGTGCCAGCAGCTTACCAGACAGCACAGATACGCAGTATTTT.